This entry concerns a single TCR beta chain. The entry originates in a study of T cell responses to AZD1222 COVID-19 vaccine. The data were produced by immunoSEQ multiplex PCR, yet TCRdb's version contains in-frame clones alone and is incomplete. The sample carries 150,000 to 180,000 clones, about 92% recorded once. This CDR3 comprises 17 residues. V gave up 1 base and J gave up 0 bases, with 15 bases separating them. In germline, CDR1 is MNHNS, CDR2 SASEGT. Sequenced here: peripheral blood, sampled on day 0 of AZD1222 vaccination. The chain joins TRBV6-1 to TRBJ1-1; the D is unclear. This clonotype was obtained from an adult in good health. CDR3 bases: TGTGCCAGCAGTGAAGTAGCGTCGGAGCTTTTGAACACTGAAGCTTTCTTT. Amino acids: CASSEVASELLNTEAFF.